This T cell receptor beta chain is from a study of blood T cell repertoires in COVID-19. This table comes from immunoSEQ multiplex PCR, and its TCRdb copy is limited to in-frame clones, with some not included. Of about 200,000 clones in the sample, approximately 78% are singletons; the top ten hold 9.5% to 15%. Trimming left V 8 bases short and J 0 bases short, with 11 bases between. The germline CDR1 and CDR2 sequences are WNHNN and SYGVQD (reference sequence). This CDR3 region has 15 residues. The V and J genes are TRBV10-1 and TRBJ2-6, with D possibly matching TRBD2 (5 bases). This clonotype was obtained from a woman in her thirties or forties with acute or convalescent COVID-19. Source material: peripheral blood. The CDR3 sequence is CASGGRDSGANVLTF. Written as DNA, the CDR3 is TGCGCCAGCGGAGGACGGGACTCTGGGGCCAACGTCCTGACTTTC.